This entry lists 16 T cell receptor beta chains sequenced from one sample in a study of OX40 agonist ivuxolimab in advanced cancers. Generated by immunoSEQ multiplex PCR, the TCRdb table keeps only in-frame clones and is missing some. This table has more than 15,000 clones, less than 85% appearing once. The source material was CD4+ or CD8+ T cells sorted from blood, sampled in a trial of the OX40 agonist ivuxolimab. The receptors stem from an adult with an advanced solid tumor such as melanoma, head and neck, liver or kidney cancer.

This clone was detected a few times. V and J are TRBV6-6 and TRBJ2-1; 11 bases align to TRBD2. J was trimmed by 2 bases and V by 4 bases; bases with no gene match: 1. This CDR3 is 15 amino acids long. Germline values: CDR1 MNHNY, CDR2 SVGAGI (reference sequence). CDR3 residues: CASSLTSGAYNEQFF. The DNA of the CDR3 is TGTGCCAGCAGTTTGACTAGCGGGGCCTACAATGAGCAGTTCTTC.

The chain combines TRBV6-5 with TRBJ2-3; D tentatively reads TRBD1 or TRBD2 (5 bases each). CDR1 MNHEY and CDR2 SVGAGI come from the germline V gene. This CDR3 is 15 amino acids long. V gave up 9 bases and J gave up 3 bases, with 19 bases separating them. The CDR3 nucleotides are TGTGCCAGTCTATCCCGGGACCTGAAAACAGATACGCAGTATTTT. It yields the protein CASLSRDLKTDTQYF.

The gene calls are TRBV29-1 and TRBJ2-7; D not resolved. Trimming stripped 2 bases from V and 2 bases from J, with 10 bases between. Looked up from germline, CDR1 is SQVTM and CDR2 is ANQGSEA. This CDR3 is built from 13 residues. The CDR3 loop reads CSVESVGAYEQYF. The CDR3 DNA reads TGCAGCGTTGAATCCGTGGGCGCCTACGAGCAGTACTTC.

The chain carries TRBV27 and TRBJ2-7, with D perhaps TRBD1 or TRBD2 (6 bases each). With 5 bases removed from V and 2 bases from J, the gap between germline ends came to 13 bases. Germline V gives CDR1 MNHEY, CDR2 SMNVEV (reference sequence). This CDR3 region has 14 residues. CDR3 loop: CASSPAGQAYEQYF. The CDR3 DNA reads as TGTGCCAGCAGTCCGGCGGGACAAGCCTACGAGCAGTACTTC.

This CDR3 reads CSVEGDSGNTEAFF. The CDR3 nucleotides are TGCAGCGTTGAGGGGGACAGCGGAAACACTGAAGCTTTCTTT. The chain couples TRBV29-1 to TRBJ1-1; 7 positions agree with TRBD1. The ends lost 3 bases at V and 2 bases at J; junction bases unmatched: 6. CDR3 length: 14 residues. Germline V gene sequence: CDR1 SQVTM, CDR2 ANQGSEA.

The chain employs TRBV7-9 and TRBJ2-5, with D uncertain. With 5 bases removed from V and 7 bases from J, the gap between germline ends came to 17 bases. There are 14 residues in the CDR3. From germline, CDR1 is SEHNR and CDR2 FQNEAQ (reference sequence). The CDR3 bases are TGTGCCAGCAGCGCGAGACTGGTCCCGAGGACCCAGTACTTC. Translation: CASSARLVPRTQYF.

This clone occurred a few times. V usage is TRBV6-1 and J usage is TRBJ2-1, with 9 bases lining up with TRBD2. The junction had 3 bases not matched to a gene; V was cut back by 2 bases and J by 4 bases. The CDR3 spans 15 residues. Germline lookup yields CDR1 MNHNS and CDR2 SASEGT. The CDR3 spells CASSEFAGGYNEQFF. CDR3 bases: TGTGCCAGCAGTGAATTCGCGGGGGGGTACAATGAGCAGTTCTTC.

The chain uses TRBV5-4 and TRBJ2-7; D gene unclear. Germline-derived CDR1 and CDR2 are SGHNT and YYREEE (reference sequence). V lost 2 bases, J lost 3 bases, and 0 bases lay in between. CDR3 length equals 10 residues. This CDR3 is CASSFYEQYF. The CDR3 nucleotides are TGTGCCAGCAGCTTCTACGAGCAGTACTTC.

CDR3 DNA sequence: TGCAGCGTTGAAGATCGGAGGTCGGCCGGGGAGCTGTTTTTT. Translated, it gives CSVEDRRSAGELFF. The rearrangement links TRBV29-1 to TRBJ2-2, with TRBD2 as a possible D gene (5 bases). Germline V gene sequence: CDR1 SQVTM, CDR2 ANQGSEA. The length of the CDR3 is 14 residues. V was shortened by 0 bases and J by 6 bases, with 11 bases between the two germline ends.

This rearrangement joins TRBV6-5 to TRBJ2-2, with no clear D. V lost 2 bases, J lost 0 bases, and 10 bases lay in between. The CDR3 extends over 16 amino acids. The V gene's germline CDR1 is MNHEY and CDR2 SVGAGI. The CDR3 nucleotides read TGTGCCAGCAGTTACGCTATCACAGCGAACACCGGGGAGCTGTTTTTT. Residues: CASSYAITANTGELFF.

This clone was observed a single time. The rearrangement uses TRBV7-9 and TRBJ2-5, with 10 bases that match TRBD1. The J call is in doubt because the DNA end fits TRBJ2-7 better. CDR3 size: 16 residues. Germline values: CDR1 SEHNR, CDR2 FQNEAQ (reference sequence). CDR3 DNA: TGTGCCAGCAGCTTAGGGCGGTGGGACAGGGGACGCGAGCAGTACTTC. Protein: CASSLGRWDRGREQYF.

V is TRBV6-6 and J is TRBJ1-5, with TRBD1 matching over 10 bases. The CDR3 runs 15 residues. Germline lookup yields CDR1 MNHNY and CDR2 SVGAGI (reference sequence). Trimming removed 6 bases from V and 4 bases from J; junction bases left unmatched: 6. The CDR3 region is CASSLTGGRNQPQHF. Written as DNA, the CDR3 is TGTGCCAGCAGCTTGACAGGGGGCAGGAATCAGCCCCAGCATTTT.

The CDR3 nucleotides are TGTGCCAGCAGTTATATGCCTAGCTCCTACGAGCAGTACTTC. It codes for CASSYMPSSYEQYF. The chain has TRBV27 and TRBJ2-7, with D uncertain. The CDR3 runs 14 residues. The germline V gene has CDR1 MNHEY and CDR2 SMNVEV (reference sequence). Trimming took off 4 bases at V and 0 bases at J, with 10 bases between the two ends.

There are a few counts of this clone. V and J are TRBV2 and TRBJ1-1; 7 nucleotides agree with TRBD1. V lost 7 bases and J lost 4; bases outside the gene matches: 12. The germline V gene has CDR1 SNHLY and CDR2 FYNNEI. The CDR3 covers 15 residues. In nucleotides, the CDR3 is TGTGCCAGCATGCCCTCGATACAGGGGAGCACTGAAGCTTTCTTT. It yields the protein CASMPSIQGSTEAFF. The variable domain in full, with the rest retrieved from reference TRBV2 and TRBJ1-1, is EPEVTQTPSHQVTQMGQEVILRCVPISNHLYFYWYRQILGQKVEFLVSFYNNEISEKSEIFDDQFSVERPDGSNFTLKIRSTKLEDSAMYFCASMPSIQGSTEAFFGQGTRLTVV.

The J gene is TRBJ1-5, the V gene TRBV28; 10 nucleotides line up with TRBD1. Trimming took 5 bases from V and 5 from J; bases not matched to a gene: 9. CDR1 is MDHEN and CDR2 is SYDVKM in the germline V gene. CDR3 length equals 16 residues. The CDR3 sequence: CASSEGQGFRDQPQHF. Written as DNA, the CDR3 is TGTGCCAGCAGTGAGGGACAGGGGTTTCGGGATCAGCCCCAGCATTTT.

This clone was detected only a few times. The CDR3 region is CASTSSTGGTYEQYF. CDR3 nucleotide sequence: TGTGCCAGCACCTCATCGACAGGGGGCACGTACGAGCAGTACTTC. The chain is built from TRBV7-9 and TRBJ2-7; 10 positions agree with TRBD1. The germline gives CDR1 SEHNR, CDR2 FQNEAQ (reference sequence). The junction had 10 bases not matched to a gene; V was cut back by 7 bases and J by 4 bases. The CDR3 covers 15 residues.